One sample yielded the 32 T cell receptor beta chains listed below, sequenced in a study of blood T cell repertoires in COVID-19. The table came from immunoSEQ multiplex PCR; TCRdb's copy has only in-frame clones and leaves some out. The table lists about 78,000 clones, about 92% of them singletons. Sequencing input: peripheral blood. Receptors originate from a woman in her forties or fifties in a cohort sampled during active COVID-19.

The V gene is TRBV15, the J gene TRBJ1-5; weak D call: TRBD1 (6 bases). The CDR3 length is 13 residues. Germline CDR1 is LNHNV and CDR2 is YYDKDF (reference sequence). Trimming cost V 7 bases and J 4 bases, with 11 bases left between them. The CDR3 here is CATTLQGNQPQHF. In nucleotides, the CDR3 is TGTGCCACCACCCTACAGGGAAATCAGCCCCAGCATTTT. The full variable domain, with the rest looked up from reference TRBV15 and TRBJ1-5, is DAMVIQNPRYQVTQFGKPVTLSCSQTLNHNVMYWYQQKSSQAPKLLFHYYDKDFNNEADTPDNFQSRRPNTSFCFLDIRSPGLGDTAMYLCATTLQGNQPQHFGDGTRLSIL.

The CDR3 nucleotides are TGTGCCAGTAGTTTAGGAACTTTGAACACTGAAGCTTTCTTT. Translation: CASSLGTLNTEAFF. The chain is built from TRBV19 and TRBJ1-1, with D hard to call. The germline CDR1 and CDR2 sequences are LNHDA and SQIVND (reference sequence). The V end was cut by 5 bases, the J end by 0 bases, with 10 bases between. CDR3 length: 14 amino acids.

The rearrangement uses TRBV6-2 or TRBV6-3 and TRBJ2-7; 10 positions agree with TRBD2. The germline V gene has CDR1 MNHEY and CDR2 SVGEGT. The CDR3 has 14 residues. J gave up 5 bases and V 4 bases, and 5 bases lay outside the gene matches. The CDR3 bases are TGTGCCAGCAGTTTAGCGGGAGGCTTGGACGAGCAGTACTTC. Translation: CASSLAGGLDEQYF.

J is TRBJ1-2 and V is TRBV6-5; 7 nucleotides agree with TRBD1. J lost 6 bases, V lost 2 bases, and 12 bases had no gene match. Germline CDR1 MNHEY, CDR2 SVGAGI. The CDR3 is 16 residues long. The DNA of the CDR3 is TGTGCCAGCAGTTACACCATTTCGGGACAGCCAAATGGCTACACCTTC. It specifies CASSYTISGQPNGYTF.

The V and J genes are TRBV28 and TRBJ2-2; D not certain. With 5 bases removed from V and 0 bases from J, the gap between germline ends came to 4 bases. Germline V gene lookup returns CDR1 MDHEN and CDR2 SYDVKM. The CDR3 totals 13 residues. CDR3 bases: TGTGCCAGCAGTGTAGCGAACACCGGGGAGCTGTTTTTT. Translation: CASSVANTGELFF.

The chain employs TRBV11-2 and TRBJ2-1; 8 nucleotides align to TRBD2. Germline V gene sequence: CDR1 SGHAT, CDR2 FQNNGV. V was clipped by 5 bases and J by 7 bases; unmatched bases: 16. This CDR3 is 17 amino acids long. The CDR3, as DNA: TGTGCCAGCAGCCCCACCTCGTTACTAGCGGTCTTGAATGAGCAGTTCTTC. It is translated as CASSPTSLLAVLNEQFF.

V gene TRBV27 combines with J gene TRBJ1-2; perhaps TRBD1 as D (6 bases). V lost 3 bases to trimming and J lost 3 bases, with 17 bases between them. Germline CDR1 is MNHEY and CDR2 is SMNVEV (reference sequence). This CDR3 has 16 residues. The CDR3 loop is CASSFSRGAGDYGYTF. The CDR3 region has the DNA TGTGCCAGCAGTTTCTCCAGGGGAGCGGGGGACTATGGCTACACCTTC.

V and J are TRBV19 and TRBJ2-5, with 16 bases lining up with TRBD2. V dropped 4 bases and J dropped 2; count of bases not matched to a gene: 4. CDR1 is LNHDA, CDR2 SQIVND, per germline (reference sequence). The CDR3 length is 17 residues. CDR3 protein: CASSRGLAGGAQETQYF. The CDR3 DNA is TGTGCCAGTAGTAGGGGACTAGCGGGGGGGGCTCAAGAGACCCAGTACTTC.

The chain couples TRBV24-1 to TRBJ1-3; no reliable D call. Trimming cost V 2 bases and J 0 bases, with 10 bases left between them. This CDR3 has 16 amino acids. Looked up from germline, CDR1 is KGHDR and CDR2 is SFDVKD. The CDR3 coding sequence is TGTGCCACCAGTGATTCCGCCGGTGGCTCTGGAAACACCATATATTTT. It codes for CATSDSAGGSGNTIYF.

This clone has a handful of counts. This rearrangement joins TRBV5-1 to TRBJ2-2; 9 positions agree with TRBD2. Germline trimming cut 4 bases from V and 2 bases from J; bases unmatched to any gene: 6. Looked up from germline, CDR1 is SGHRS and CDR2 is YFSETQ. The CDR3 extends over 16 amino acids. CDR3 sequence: CASSILTSGNTGELFF. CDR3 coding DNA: TGCGCCAGCAGCATTCTGACTAGCGGCAACACCGGGGAGCTGTTTTTT.

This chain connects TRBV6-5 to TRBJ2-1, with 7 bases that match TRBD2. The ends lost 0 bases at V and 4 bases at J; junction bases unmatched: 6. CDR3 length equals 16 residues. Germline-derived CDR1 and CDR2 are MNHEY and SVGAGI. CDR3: CASSYSMGGVYNEQFF. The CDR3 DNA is TGTGCCAGCAGTTACTCGATGGGGGGGGTGTACAATGAGCAGTTCTTC.

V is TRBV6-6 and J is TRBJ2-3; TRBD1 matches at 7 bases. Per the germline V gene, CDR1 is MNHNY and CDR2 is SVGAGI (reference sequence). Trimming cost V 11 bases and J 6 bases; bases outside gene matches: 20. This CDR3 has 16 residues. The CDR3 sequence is CASSPGGHTLSDTQYF. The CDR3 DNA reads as TGTGCCTCCAGTCCAGGGGGTCACACACTATCGGATACGCAGTATTTT.

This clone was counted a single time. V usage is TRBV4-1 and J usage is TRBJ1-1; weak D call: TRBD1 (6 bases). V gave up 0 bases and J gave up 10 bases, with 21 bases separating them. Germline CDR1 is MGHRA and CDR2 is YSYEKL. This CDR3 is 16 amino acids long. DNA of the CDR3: TGCGCCAGCAGCCAAGATCGGGGGGGGCAAACCGGCCCAGCTTTCTTT. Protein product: CASSQDRGGQTGPAFF.

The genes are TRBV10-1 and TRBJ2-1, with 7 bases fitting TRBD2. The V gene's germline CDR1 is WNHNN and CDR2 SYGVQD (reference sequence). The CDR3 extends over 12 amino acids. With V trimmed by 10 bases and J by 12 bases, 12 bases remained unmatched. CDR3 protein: CATSSAAGVQFF. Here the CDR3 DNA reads TGCGCCACGTCCAGTGCGGCGGGGGTGCAGTTCTTC.

The CDR3 region has the DNA TGTGCCAGCAGTCCCATGCAGGGCACTGAAGCTTTCTTT. This sequence encodes CASSPMQGTEAFF. This sequence joins TRBV12-3 or TRBV12-4 and TRBJ1-1, with D tentatively TRBD1 (5 bases). The V end was cut by 5 bases, the J end by 4 bases, with 11 bases between. This CDR3 contains 13 residues.

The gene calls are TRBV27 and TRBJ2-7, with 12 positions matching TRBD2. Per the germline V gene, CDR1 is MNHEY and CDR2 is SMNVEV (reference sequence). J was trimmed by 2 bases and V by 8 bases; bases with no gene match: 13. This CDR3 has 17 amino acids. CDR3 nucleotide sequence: TGTGCCAGCGGAGAACTAGCGGGAGGAATAATCCCCTACGAGCAGTACTTC. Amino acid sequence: CASGELAGGIIPYEQYF.

The CDR3 spells CASGGGGKEGYTF. The CDR3 nucleotides read TGTGCCAGCGGCGGGGGAGGGAAAGAAGGCTACACCTTC. The chain combines TRBV28 with TRBJ1-2, with D perhaps TRBD1 (5 bases). Deletions cut 8 bases from V and 8 bases from J, with 18 bases between. This CDR3 region has 13 residues. Germline loops: CDR1 MDHEN, CDR2 SYDVKM.

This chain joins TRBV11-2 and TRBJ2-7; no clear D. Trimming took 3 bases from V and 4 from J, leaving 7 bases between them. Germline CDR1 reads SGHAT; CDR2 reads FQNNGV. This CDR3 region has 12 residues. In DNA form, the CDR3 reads TGTGCCAGCAGCTTGGCCAGTTACGAGCAGTACTTC. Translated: CASSLASYEQYF.

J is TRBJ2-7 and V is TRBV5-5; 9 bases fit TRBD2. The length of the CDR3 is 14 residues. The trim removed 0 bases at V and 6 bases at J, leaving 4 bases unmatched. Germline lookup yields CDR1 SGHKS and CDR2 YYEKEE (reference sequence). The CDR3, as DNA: TGTGCCAGCAGCTTGGTTGTAGCGGGAGTCGAGCAGTACTTC. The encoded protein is CASSLVVAGVEQYF. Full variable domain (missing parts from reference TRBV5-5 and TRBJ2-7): DAGVTQSPTHLIKTRGQQVTLRCSPISGHKSVSWYQQVLGQGPQFIFQYYEKEERGRGNFPDRFSARQFPNYSSELNVNALLLGDSALYLCASSLVVAGVEQYFGPGTRLTVT.

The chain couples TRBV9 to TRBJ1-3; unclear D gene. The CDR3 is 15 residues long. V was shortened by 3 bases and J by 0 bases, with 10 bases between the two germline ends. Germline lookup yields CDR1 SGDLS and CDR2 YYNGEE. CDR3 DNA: TGTGCCAGCAGCGCCCTGACTCACTCTGGAAACACCATATATTTT. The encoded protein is CASSALTHSGNTIYF.

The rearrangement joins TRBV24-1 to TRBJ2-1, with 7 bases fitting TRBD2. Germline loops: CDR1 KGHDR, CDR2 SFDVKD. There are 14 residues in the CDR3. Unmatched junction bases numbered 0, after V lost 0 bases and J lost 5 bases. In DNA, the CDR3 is TGTGCCACCAGTGATTTGGGGACTAACAATGAGCAGTTCTTC. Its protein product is CATSDLGTNNEQFF.

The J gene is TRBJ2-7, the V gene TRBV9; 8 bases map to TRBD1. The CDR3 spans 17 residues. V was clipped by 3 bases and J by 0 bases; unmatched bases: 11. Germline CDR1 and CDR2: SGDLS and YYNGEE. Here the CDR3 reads CASSAPTTGTGSYEQYF. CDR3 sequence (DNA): TGTGCCAGCAGCGCCCCTACGACCGGGACAGGCTCCTACGAGCAGTACTTC.

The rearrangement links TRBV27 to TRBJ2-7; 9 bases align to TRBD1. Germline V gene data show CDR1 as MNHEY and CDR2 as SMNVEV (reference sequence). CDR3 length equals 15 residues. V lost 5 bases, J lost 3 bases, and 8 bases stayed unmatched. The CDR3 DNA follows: TGTGCCAGCAGTCTTTCCGGGACAGGGTTCTACGAGCAGTACTTC. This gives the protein CASSLSGTGFYEQYF.

This CDR3 is CASTAGRGAGEFSGNTIYF. For the CDR3, the DNA is TGTGCCAGCACCGCGGGACGCGGGGCAGGAGAGTTCTCTGGAAACACCATATATTTT. The chain is built from TRBV28 and TRBJ1-3, with D tentatively TRBD1 (5 bases). Germline V lookup: CDR1 MDHEN, CDR2 SYDVKM. This CDR3 contains 19 residues. Trimming stripped 7 bases from V and 0 bases from J, with 25 bases between.

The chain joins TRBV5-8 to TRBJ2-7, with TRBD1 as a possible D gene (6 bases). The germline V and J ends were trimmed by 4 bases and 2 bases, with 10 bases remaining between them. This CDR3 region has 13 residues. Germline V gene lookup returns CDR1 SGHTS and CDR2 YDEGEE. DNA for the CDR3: TGTGCCAGCAGCCCGAGGACAGCCTACGAGCAGTACTTC. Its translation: CASSPRTAYEQYF.

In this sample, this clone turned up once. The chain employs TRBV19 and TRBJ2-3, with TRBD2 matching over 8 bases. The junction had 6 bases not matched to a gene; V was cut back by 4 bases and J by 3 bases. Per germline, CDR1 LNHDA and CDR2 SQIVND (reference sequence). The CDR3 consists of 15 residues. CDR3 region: CASSTGLAGTDTQYF. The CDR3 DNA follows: TGTGCCAGTAGTACTGGACTAGCCGGGACAGATACGCAGTATTTT. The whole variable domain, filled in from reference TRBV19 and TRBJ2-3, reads DGGITQSPKYLFRKEGQNVTLSCEQNLNHDAMYWYRQDPGQGLRLIYYSQIVNDFQKGDIAEGYSVSREKKESFPLTVTSAQKNPTAFYLCASSTGLAGTDTQYFGPGTRLTVL.

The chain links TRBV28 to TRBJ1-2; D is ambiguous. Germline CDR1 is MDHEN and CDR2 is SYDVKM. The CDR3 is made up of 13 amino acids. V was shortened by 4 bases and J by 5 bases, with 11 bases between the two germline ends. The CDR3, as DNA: TGTGCCAGCAGTTCCCTGGCCCTTTATGGCTACACCTTC. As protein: CASSSLALYGYTF.

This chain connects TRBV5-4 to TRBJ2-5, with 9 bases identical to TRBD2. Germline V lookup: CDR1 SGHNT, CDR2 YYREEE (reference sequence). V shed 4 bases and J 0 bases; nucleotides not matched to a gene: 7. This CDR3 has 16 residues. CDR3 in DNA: TGTGCCAGCAGCCCCACCGCGGGGGGGTACCAAGAGACCCAGTACTTC. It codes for CASSPTAGGYQETQYF. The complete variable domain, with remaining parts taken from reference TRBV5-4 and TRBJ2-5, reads ETGVTQSPTHLIKTRGQQVTLRCSSQSGHNTVSWYQQALGQGPQFIFQYYREEENGRGNFPPRFSGLQFPNYSSELNVNALELDDSALYLCASSPTAGGYQETQYFGPGTRLLVL.

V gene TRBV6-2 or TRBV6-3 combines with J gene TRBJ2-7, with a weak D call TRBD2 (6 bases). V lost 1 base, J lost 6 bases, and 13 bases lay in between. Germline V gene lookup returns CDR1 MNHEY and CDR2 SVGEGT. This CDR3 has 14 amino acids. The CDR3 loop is CASSYLGEASEQYF. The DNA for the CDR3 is TGTGCCAGCAGTTACTTGGGGGAGGCATCCGAGCAGTACTTC.

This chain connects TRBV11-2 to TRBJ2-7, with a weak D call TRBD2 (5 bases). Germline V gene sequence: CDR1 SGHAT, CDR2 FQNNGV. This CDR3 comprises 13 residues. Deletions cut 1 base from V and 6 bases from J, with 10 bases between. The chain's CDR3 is CASSLVEGGEQYF. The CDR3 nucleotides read TGTGCCAGCAGCTTAGTAGAAGGAGGCGAGCAGTACTTC.

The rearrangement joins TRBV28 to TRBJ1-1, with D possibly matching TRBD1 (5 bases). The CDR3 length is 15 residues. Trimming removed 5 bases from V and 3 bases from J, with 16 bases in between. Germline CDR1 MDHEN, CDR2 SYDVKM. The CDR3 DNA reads TGTGCCAGCAGTCCCCATGGGGCTACGTACACTGAAGCTTTCTTT. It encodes CASSPHGATYTEAFF.

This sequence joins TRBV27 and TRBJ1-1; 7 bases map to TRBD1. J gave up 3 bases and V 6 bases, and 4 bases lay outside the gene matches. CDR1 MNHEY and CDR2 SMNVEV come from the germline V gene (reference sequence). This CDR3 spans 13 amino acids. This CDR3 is CASSRDSHTEAFF. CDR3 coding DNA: TGTGCCAGCAGCCGGGACAGTCACACTGAAGCTTTCTTT.